This T cell receptor beta chain is drawn from a study of CD8 T cells in ankylosing spondylitis. Trimming pared 2 bases from V and 2 bases from J, leaving 12 bases between. The germline gives CDR1 DFQATT, CDR2 SNEGSKA (reference sequence). This CDR3 comprises 14 residues. Each TCR beta library was made by quantitative 5'-RACE that incorporated molecular barcodes. One entry per CDR3 protein results from TCRdb running MiXCR on the 5' RACE reads. The table records some 140,000 distinct CDR3 sequences, 8% to 9% of them present only once. Sequenced material: synovial fluid, either unsorted or a sorted T cell fraction (not recorded which). This TCR was recovered from a male donor with ankylosing spondylitis. This chain links TRBV20-1 with TRBJ1-1, with no clear D. CDR3: CSARTSLSNTEAFF. The CDR3 nucleotides are TGCAGTGCTAGAACTTCCCTGAGCAACACTGAAGCTTTCTTT.